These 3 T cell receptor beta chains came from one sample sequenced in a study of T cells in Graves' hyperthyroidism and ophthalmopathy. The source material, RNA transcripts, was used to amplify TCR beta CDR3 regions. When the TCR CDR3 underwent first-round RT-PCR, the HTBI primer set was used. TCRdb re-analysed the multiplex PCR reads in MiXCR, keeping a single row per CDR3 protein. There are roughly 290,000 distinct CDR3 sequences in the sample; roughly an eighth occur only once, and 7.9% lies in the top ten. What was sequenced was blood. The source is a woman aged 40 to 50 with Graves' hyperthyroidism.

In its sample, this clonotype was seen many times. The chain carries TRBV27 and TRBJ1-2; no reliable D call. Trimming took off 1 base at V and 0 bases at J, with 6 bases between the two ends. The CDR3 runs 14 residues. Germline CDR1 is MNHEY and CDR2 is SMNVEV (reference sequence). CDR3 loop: CASSLFPANYGYTF. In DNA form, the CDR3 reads TGTGCCAGCAGTTTATTCCCGGCTAACTATGGCTACACCTTC.

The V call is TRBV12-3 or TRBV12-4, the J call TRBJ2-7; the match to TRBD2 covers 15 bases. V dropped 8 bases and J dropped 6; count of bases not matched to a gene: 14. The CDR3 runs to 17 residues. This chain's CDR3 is CASSPRGGLAGGGEQYF. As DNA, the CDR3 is TGTGCCAGCTCACCAAGAGGGGGACTAGCGGGAGGAGGCGAGCAGTACTTC.

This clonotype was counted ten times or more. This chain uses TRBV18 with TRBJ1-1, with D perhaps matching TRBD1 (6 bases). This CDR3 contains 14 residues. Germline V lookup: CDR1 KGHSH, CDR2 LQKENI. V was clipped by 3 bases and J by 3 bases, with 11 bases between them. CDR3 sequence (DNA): TGTGCCAGCTCACCCTCCAGGGGCGACACTGAAGCTTTCTTT. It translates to CASSPSRGDTEAFF.